The 5 T cell receptor beta chains presented below share a single source sample, sequenced in a study of blood T cell repertoires in COVID-19. The data were produced by immunoSEQ multiplex PCR, yet TCRdb's version contains in-frame clones alone and is incomplete. Of roughly 56,000 clones listed, about 90% are singletons. Sequenced material: peripheral blood. The receptors derive from a human donor in a cohort sampled during active COVID-19.

The chain carries TRBV7-2 and TRBJ1-1; D is perhaps TRBD1 (6 bases). The V gene lost 2 bases and the J gene lost 0 bases, with 13 bases spanning the gap. The CDR3 contains 16 residues. Germline V CDR1 and CDR2: SGHTA, FQGNSA. The CDR3 sequence is CASSLIPDSVNTEAFF. Here the CDR3 DNA reads TGTGCCAGCAGCTTAATCCCGGACAGCGTGAACACTGAAGCTTTCTTT.

V and J are TRBV14 and TRBJ2-1, with 13 bases lining up with TRBD2. Trimming at V came to 0 bases and at J to 8 bases, leaving 13 bases not matched to a gene. This CDR3 comprises 19 residues. CDR1 SGHDN and CDR2 FVKESK come from the germline V gene. CDR3 bases: TGTGCCAGCAGCCAAGACCCTCCGTATTGGGGACTAGCGGGATATGAGCAGTTCTTC. It is translated as CASSQDPPYWGLAGYEQFF.

V is TRBV3-1 (or the pseudogene TRBV3-2) and J is TRBJ2-5; 8 bases map to TRBD2. J gave up 5 bases and V 4 bases, and 12 bases lay outside the gene matches. In germline, CDR1 is LGHDT, CDR2 YNNKEL (reference sequence). The CDR3 is 16 residues long. The CDR3 region is CASSPRPGRAGETQYF. The CDR3 DNA reads TGTGCCAGCAGCCCCAGGCCCGGGAGGGCCGGTGAGACCCAGTACTTC.

This rearrangement joins TRBV6-1 to TRBJ1-2; D is unclear. The CDR3 spans 17 residues. CDR1 and CDR2 (germline): MNHNS, SASEGT. V was shortened by 1 base and J by 7 bases, with 22 bases between the two germline ends. CDR3 coding DNA: TGTGCCAGCAGTGAAGTGGACTGGGGAAGGGATCGTCGTGGCTACACCTTC. Translation gives CASSEVDWGRDRRGYTF.

J is TRBJ1-1 and V is TRBV2; the D is unclear. This CDR3 contains 14 residues. Germline values: CDR1 SNHLY, CDR2 FYNNEI. Trimming left V 4 bases short and J 1 base short, with 10 bases between. CDR3 protein: CASSVLQKNTEAFF. The CDR3 coding sequence is TGTGCCAGCAGTGTTCTACAGAAGAACACTGAAGCTTTCTTT.